Listed below are T cell receptor beta chains from one sample, sequenced in a study of cytomegalovirus exposure and HLA in healthy donors. Sequencing was performed with immunoSEQ multiplex PCR; in TCRdb, only in-frame clones are kept and a portion is missing. Of over 100,000 clones listed, about 87% are singletons. The sequencing sample was made of PBMCs. The receptors derive from a woman aged 25 to 39 in good health and CMV-seronegative. The CDR3 runs from the conserved cysteine through the conserved F or W. The order of the fields is V gene, clone size, J gene, D gene, CDR3 protein, CDR3 DNA. The D gene is left open where the match is weak. Size is omitted from some rows. Given values are once, few, many or a class for expanded clones.

TRBV6-6	NA	TRBJ2-5	TRBD2	CASSPLAERFQETQYF	TGTGCCAGCAGTCCACTAGCGGAGCGATTTCAAGAGACCCAGTACTTC
TRBV27	NA	TRBJ2-1	NA	CASSLVFWAEQFF	TGTGCCAGCAGTTTAGTATTCTGGGCGGAGCAGTTCTTC
TRBV7-3	NA	TRBJ1-1	NA	CASSSQGGTEAFF	TGTGCCAGCAGCTCACAGGGAGGGACTGAAGCTTTCTTT
TRBV28	NA	TRBJ2-3	TRBD2	CASSRGLAGGLYSTDTQYF	TGTGCCAGCAGCCGTGGGCTAGCGGGGGGCCTATATAGCACAGATACGCAGTATTTT
TRBV7-2	NA	TRBJ1-6	NA	CASSGPSNYNSPLHF	TGTGCCAGCAGCGGCCCCTCGAACTATAATTCACCCCTCCACTTT
TRBV25-1	NA	TRBJ2-2	NA	CASSVGTSERTGELFF	TGTGCCAGCAGTGTCGGGACATCAGAAAGAACCGGGGAGCTGTTTTTT
TRBV4-1	NA	TRBJ2-7	NA	CASSQPRTGNEQYF	TGCGCCAGCAGCCAACCCCGGACCGGGAACGAGCAGTACTTC
TRBV28	NA	TRBJ1-2	NA	CASSKNGGNGYTF	TGTGCCAGCAGTAAAAATGGGGGGAACGGCTACACCTTC
TRBV5-5	NA	TRBJ2-2	NA	CASSLRPRGEANTGELFF	TGTGCCAGCAGCTTGCGCCCCCGTGGAGAAGCGAACACCGGGGAGCTGTTTTTT
TRBV5-1	NA	TRBJ1-2	TRBD1	CASSASGGKTF	TGCGCCAGCAGCGCCTCAGGGGGTAAAACCTTC
TRBV11-1	NA	TRBJ2-1	TRBD2	CASSLLGLAGTEQFF	TGTGCCAGCAGCTTATTAGGTTTAGCGGGGACTGAGCAGTTCTTC
TRBV5-5	NA	TRBJ2-7	TRBD2	CASSIETSGQYEQYF	TGTGCCAGCAGCATAGAGACTAGCGGGCAGTACGAGCAGTACTTC
TRBV18	NA	TRBJ1-1	TRBD1	CASSPLLQGQGTEAFF	TGTGCCAGCTCACCTCTCCTCCAAGGACAGGGCACTGAAGCTTTCTTT
TRBV11-2	NA	TRBJ2-7	NA	CASSTTSGVSYEQYF	TGTGCCAGCAGCACTACATCAGGGGTCTCCTACGAGCAGTACTTC
TRBV6-5	NA	TRBJ2-3	TRBD2	CASSYSMAGGGDTQYF	TGTGCCAGCAGTTACTCGATGGCGGGAGGGGGAGATACGCAGTATTTT
TRBV9	once	TRBJ2-7	NA	CASSVGDTYEQYF	TGTGCCAGCAGCGTGGGAGACACCTACGAGCAGTACTTC
TRBV29-1	few	TRBJ2-7	NA	CSVALNQGREQYF	TGCAGCGTTGCCTTAAACCAGGGTAGGGAGCAGTACTTC
TRBV4-1	few	TRBJ1-4	TRBD1	CASSHFLGTVNEKLFF	TGCGCCAGCAGCCATTTCCTTGGGACAGTTAATGAAAAACTGTTTTTT
TRBV5-1	NA	TRBJ2-1	NA	CASSLGLGVGEQFF	TGCGCCAGCAGCTTGGGGCTAGGGGTCGGTGAGCAGTTCTTC
TRBV5-1	once	TRBJ1-4	TRBD1	CASSRIGTGSKKLFF	TGCGCCAGCAGTCGAATCGGGACAGGGTCGAAAAAACTGTTTTTT
TRBV27	NA	TRBJ2-7	TRBD2	CASSGSGTGEQYF	TGTGCCAGCAGTGGTAGCGGGACCGGCGAGCAGTACTTC
TRBV6-1	NA	TRBJ2-1	TRBD2	CASSALLAGGPNEQFF	TGTGCCAGCAGTGCCCTACTAGCGGGAGGGCCGAATGAGCAGTTCTTC
TRBV4-3	NA	TRBJ2-2	NA	CASSQRLGEGTGELFF	TGCGCCAGCAGCCAGCGACTAGGTGAGGGCACCGGGGAGCTGTTTTTT
TRBV14	NA	TRBJ2-7	NA	CASSPHPVYEQYF	TGTGCCAGCAGCCCACACCCAGTTTACGAGCAGTACTTC
TRBV14	NA	TRBJ2-5	TRBD2	CASSQVWRERLQETQYF	TGTGCCAGCAGCCAAGTGTGGCGGGAGCGTTTGCAAGAGACCCAGTACTTC
TRBV11-3	NA	TRBJ2-1	NA	CASSLDPRVNNEQFF	TGTGCCAGCAGCTTAGATCCCAGGGTTAACAATGAGCAGTTCTTC
TRBV7-8	once	TRBJ2-7	TRBD1	CASSARTGRAGEQYF	TGTGCCAGCAGCGCGAGGACAGGGCGAGCAGGCGAGCAGTACTTC
TRBV6-5	NA	TRBJ1-5	TRBD1	CASSLDRGNQPQHF	TGTGCCAGCAGTCTAGACAGGGGCAATCAGCCCCAGCATTTT
TRBV25-1	NA	TRBJ1-1	TRBD1	CASSERTGGWDTEAFF	TGTGCCAGCAGTGAGCGGACAGGGGGCTGGGACACTGAAGCTTTCTTT
TRBV5-1	NA	TRBJ2-2	TRBD1	CASSSGTGGSGELFF	TGCGCCAGCAGCTCCGGGACAGGGGGATCCGGGGAGCTGTTTTTT
TRBV11-1	NA	TRBJ2-1	NA	CASSRLRGAYNEQFF	TGTGCCAGCTCGAGACTCCGCGGCGCCTACAATGAGCAGTTCTTC
TRBV11-2	NA	TRBJ1-5	TRBD1	CASSLGIRGPNQPQHF	TGTGCCAGCAGCTTAGGAATCAGGGGGCCCAATCAGCCCCAGCATTTT
TRBV6-1	once	TRBJ1-2	NA	CASSERVYGYTF	TGTGCCAGCAGTGAACGAGTCTATGGCTACACCTTC
TRBV10-3	NA	TRBJ1-5	TRBD1	CAISGYRGDQPQHF	TGTGCCATCAGTGGTTACAGGGGGGATCAGCCCCAGCATTTT
TRBV4-1	NA	TRBJ1-2	TRBD1	CASSQGTGAVYGYTF	TGCGCCAGCAGCCAAGGTACAGGGGCGGTCTATGGCTACACCTTC
TRBV7-9	NA	TRBJ1-2	NA	CASSLVKGVVDGYTF	TGTGCCAGCAGCTTAGTGAAAGGGGTGGTGGATGGCTACACCTTC
TRBV5-1	once	TRBJ2-3	TRBD2	CASSSGLAGGRPTDTQYF	TGCGCCAGCAGCTCCGGACTAGCGGGGGGCCGACCGACAGATACGCAGTATTTT
TRBV6-5	NA	TRBJ2-5	TRBD1	CASSEGQGLETQYF	TGTGCCAGCAGTGAAGGACAGGGACTGGAGACCCAGTACTTC
TRBV28	NA	TRBJ2-5	NA	CASSPRWGGQAEETQYF	TGTGCTAGCAGCCCCAGATGGGGGGGCCAGGCCGAAGAGACCCAGTACTTC
TRBV7-8	NA	TRBJ1-5	NA	CASSLVLQGRDQPQHF	TGTGCCAGCAGCTTAGTCCTGCAGGGCCGGGATCAGCCCCAGCATTTT
TRBV9	NA	TRBJ2-1	TRBD2	CASSVRPGLATYNEQFF	TGTGCCAGCAGCGTCCGACCGGGACTAGCGACTTACAATGAGCAGTTCTTC
TRBV2	NA	TRBJ2-4	NA	CASKGEVDIQYF	TGTGCCAGCAAGGGGGAAGTGGACATTCAGTACTTC
TRBV9	NA	TRBJ1-2	NA	CASSPPGGGGGYTF	TGTGCCAGCAGCCCCCCGGGGGGGGGAGGTGGCTACACCTTC
TRBV4-3	few	TRBJ1-3	NA	CASSRGLSGGNTIYF	TGCGCCAGCAGCCGAGGATTATCTGGCGGAAACACCATATATTTT
TRBV7-2	NA	TRBJ1-5	NA	CASSLDRGPQPQHF	TGTGCCAGCAGCTTAGACCGAGGGCCTCAGCCCCAGCATTTT
TRBV27	NA	TRBJ1-6	NA	CASFPGGGPLHF	TGTGCCAGCTTCCCCGGGGGGGGCCCCCTCCACTTT
TRBV25-1	few	TRBJ1-6	NA	CATQGRRDSPLHF	TGTGCCACGCAGGGTAGACGGGATTCACCCCTCCACTTT
TRBV7-2	NA	TRBJ1-1	NA	CASSLAPGNTEAFF	TGTGCCAGCAGCTTAGCTCCAGGGAACACTGAAGCTTTCTTT
TRBV7-9	NA	TRBJ2-1	NA	CASSYILSGGEQFF	TGTGCCAGCAGCTATATCCTGAGTGGAGGTGAGCAGTTCTTC
TRBV5-1	NA	TRBJ1-2	NA	CASRLSTGNYGYTF	TGCGCCAGCAGGCTCTCGACAGGAAACTATGGCTACACCTTC
TRBV11-2	NA	TRBJ2-7	TRBD2	CASSLSLAGGGEQYF	TGTGCCAGCAGCTTATCTCTAGCGGGAGGGGGGGAGCAGTACTTC
TRBV29-1	once	TRBJ1-5	NA	CSVVSGGNQPQHF	TGCAGCGTTGTCTCGGGGGGGAATCAGCCCCAGCATTTT
TRBV28	NA	TRBJ2-3	NA	CASSFGGNADTQYF	TGTGCCAGCAGTTTCGGAGGGAATGCAGATACGCAGTATTTT
TRBV7-9	NA	TRBJ2-7	TRBD2	CARTSGSHNEQYF	TGTGCCAGGACTAGCGGGAGTCACAACGAGCAGTACTTC
TRBV7-8	NA	TRBJ1-2	NA	CASSSLLGQNYGYTF	TGTGCCAGCAGCTCCTTACTAGGACAGAACTATGGCTACACCTTC
TRBV19	NA	TRBJ1-6	TRBD1	CASSWTGGYSPLHF	TGTGCCAGTAGCTGGACAGGGGGTTATTCACCCCTCCACTTT
TRBV29-1	NA	TRBJ2-7	TRBD1	CSAGTGYEQYF	TGCAGCGCCGGGACAGGGTACGAGCAGTACTTC